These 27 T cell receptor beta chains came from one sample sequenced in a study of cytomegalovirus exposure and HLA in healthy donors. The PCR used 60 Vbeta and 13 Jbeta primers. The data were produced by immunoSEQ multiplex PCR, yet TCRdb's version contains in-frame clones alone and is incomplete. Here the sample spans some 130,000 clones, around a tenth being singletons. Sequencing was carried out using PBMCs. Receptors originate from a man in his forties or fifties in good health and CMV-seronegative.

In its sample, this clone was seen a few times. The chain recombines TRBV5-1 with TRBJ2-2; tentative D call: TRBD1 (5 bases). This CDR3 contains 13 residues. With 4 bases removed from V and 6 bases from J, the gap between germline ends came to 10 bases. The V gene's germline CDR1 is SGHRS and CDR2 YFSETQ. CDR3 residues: CASSPDSPGELFF. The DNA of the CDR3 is TGCGCCAGCAGCCCCGACAGCCCCGGGGAGCTGTTTTTT.

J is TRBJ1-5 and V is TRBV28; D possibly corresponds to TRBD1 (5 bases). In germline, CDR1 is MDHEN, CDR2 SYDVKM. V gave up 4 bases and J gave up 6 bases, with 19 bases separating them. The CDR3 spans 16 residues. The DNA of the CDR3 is TGTGCCAGCAGTTACTGGGCGGGGCAGGGCAGTCAGCCCCAGCATTTT. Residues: CASSYWAGQGSQPQHF.

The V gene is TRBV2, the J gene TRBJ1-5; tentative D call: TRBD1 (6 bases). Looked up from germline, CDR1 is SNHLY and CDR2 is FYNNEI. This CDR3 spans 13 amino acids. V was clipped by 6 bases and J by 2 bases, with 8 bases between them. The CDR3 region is CASRGAGNQPQHF. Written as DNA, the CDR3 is TGTGCCAGCAGGGGGGCCGGCAATCAGCCCCAGCATTTT.

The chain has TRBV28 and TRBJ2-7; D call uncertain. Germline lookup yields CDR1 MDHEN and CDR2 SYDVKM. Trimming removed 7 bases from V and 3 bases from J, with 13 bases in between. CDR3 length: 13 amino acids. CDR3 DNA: TGTGCCAGCAAGGAAACAGTCCACTACGAGCAGTACTTC. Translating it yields CASKETVHYEQYF.

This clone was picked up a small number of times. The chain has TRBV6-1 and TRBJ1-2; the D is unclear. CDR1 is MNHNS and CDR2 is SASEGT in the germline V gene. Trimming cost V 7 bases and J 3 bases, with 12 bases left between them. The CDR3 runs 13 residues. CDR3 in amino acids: CASNLRFDYGYTF. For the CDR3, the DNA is TGTGCCAGCAACCTACGGTTTGACTATGGCTACACCTTC.

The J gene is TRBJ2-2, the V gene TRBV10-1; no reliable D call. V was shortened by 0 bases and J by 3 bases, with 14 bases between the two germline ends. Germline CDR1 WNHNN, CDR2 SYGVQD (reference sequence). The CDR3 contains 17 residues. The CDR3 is CASSESLATSHTGELFF. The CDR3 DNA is TGCGCCAGCAGTGAGTCCTTGGCGACTTCTCACACCGGGGAGCTGTTTTTT.

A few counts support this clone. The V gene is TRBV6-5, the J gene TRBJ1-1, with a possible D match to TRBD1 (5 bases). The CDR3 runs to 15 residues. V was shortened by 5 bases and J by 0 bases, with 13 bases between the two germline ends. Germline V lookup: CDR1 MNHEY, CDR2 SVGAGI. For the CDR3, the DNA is TGTGCCAGCAGTAAATCTCAGGGTTTGAACACTGAAGCTTTCTTT. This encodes CASSKSQGLNTEAFF.

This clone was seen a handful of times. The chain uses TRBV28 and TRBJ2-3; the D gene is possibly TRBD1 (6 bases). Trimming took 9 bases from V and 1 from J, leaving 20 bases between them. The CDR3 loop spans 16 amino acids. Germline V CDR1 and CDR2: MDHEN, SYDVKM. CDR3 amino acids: CASEGQSPWGTDTQYF. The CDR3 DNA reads TGTGCCAGTGAAGGACAGTCCCCTTGGGGCACAGATACGCAGTATTTT. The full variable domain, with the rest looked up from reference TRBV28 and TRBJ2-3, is DVKVTQSSRYLVKRTGEKVFLECVQDMDHENMFWYRQDPGLGLRLIYFSYDVKMKEKGDIPEGYSVSREKKERFSLILESASTNQTSMYLCASEGQSPWGTDTQYFGPGTRLTVL.

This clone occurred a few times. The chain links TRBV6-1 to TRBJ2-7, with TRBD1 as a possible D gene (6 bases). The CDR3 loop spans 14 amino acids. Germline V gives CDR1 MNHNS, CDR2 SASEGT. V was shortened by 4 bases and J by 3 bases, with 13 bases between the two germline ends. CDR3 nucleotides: TGTGCCAGCAGTGGATGGACAGCAAACTACGAGCAGTACTTC. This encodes CASSGWTANYEQYF.

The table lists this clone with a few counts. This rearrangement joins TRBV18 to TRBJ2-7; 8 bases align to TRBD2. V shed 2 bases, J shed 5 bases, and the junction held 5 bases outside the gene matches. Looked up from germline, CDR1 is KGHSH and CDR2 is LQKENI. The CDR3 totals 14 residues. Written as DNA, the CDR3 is TGTGCCAGCTCACCAACGGGGGGGAGGGACGAGCAGTACTTC. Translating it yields CASSPTGGRDEQYF.

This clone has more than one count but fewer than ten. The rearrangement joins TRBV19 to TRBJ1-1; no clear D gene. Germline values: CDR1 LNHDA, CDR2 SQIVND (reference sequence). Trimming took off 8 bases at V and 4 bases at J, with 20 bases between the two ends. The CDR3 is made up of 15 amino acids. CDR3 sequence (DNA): TGTGCCAGTTCCCCGTTTCCACTGGTGAGCACTGAAGCTTTCTTT. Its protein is CASSPFPLVSTEAFF.

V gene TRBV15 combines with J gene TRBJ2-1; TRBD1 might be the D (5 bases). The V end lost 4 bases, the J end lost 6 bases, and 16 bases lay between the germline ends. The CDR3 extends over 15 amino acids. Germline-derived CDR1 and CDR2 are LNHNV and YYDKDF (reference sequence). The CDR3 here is CATSTDTLTFNEQFF. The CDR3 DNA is TGTGCCACCAGCACGGACACCTTAACCTTCAATGAGCAGTTCTTC.

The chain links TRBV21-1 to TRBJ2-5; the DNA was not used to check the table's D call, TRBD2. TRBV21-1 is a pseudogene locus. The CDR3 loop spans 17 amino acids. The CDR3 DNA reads TGTGCCAGCAGCACCCCCGAAGACGGTTGGGGGGGAGAGACCCAGTACTTC. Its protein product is CASSTPEDGWGGETQYF.

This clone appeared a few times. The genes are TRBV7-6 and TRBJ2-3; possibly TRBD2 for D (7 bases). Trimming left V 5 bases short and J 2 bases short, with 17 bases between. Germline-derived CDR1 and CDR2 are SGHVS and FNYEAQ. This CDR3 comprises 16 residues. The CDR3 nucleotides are TGTGCCAGCAGCCGACCAGAGGGGGGGCACACAGATACGCAGTATTTT. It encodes CASSRPEGGHTDTQYF.

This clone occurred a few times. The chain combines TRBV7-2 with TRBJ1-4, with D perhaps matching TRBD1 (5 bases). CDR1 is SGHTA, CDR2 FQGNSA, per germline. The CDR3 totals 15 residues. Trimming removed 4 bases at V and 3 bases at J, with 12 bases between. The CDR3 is CASSSLGGSNEKLFF. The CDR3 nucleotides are TGTGCCAGCAGCTCCCTTGGGGGGTCTAATGAAAAACTGTTTTTT.

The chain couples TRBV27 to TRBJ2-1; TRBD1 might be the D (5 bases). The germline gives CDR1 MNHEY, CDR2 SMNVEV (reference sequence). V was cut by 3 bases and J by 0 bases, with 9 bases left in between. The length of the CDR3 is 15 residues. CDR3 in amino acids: CASSFRDSSYNEQFF. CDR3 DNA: TGTGCCAGCAGTTTTCGAGACAGCTCCTACAATGAGCAGTTCTTC.

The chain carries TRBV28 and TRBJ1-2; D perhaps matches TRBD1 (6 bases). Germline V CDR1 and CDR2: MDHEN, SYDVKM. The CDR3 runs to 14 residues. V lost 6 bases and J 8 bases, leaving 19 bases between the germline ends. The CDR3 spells CASRTPTEGVGYTF. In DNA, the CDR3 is TGTGCCAGCAGAACTCCGACAGAGGGGGTCGGCTACACCTTC.

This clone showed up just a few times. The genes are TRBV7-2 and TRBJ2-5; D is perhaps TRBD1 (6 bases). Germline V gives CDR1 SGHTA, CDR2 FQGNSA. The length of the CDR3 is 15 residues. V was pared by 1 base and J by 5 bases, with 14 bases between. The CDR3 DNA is TGTGCCAGCAGCTTAGTGTCCGACAGGACGGAGACCCAGTACTTC. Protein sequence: CASSLVSDRTETQYF. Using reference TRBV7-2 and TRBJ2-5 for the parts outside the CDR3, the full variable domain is GAGVSQSPSNKVTEKGKDVELRCDPISGHTALYWYRQSLGQGLEFLIYFQGNSAPDKSGLPSDRFSAERTGGSVSTLTIQRTQQEDSAVYLCASSLVSDRTETQYFGPGTRLLVL.

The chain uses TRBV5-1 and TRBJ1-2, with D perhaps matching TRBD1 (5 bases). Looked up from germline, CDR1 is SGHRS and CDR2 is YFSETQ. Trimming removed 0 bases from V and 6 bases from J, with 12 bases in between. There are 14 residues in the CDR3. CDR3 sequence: CASSLAGGSDGYTF. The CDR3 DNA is TGCGCCAGCAGCTTGGCGGGGGGGTCGGATGGCTACACCTTC.

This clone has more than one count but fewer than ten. The CDR3 spells CASSLYWTGMAETQYF. The CDR3 DNA reads TGTGCCAGCAGCTTATACTGGACAGGGATGGCCGAGACCCAGTACTTC. The chain uses TRBV7-9 and TRBJ2-5, with 8 bases that match TRBD1. CDR3 length: 16 amino acids. With V trimmed by 2 bases and J by 5 bases, 10 bases remained unmatched. Germline CDR1 reads SEHNR; CDR2 reads FQNEAQ (reference sequence).

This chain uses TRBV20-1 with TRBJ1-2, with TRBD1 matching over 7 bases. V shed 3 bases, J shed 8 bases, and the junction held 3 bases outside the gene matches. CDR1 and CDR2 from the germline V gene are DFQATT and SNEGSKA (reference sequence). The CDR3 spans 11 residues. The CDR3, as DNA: TGCAGTGCTAGGGGACAGTTCGGCTACACCTTC. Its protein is CSARGQFGYTF.

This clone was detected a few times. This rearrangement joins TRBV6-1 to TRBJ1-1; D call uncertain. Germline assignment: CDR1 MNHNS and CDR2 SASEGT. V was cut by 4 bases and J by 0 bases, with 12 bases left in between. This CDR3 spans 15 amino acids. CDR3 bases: TGTGCCAGCAGTGCTTCCCCGGAGATGAACACTGAAGCTTTCTTT. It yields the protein CASSASPEMNTEAFF.

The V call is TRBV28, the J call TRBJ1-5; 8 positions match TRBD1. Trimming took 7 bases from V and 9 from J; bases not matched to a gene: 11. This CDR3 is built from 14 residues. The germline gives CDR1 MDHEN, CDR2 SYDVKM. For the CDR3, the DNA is TGTGCCAGCATGGATGTTCAGGGGGCTCGGCCCCAGCATTTT. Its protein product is CASMDVQGARPQHF. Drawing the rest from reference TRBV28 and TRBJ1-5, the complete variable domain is DVKVTQSSRYLVKRTGEKVFLECVQDMDHENMFWYRQDPGLGLRLIYFSYDVKMKEKGDIPEGYSVSREKKERFSLILESASTNQTSMYLCASMDVQGARPQHFGDGTRLSIL.

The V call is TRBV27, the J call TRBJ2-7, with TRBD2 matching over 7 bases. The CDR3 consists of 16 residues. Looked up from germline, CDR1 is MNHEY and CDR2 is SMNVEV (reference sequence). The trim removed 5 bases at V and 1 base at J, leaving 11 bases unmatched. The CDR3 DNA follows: TGTGCCAGCAGTGCGACTGGGGCTAGCGGTTCCTACGAGCAGTACTTC. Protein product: CASSATGASGSYEQYF.

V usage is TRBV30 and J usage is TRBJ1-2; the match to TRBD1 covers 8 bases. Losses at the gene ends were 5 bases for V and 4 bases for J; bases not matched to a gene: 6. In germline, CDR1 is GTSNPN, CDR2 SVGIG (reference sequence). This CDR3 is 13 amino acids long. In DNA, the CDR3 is TGTGCCTGGGGCCGGGACAGGCCCTATGGCTACACCTTC. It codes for CAWGRDRPYGYTF.

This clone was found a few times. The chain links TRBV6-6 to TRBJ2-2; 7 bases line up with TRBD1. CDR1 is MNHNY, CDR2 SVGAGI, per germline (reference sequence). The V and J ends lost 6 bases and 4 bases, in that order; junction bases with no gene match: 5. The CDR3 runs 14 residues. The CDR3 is CASRVQGSTGELFF. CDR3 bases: TGTGCCAGCAGAGTACAGGGGAGCACCGGGGAGCTGTTTTTT.

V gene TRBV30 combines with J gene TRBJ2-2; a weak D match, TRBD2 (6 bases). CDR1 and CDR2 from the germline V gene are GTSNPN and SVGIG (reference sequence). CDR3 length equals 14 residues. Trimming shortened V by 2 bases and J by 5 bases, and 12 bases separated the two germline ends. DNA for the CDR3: TGTGCCTGGAGTTCCGGGAGTCGGACCGGGGAGCTGTTTTTT. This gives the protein CAWSSGSRTGELFF.